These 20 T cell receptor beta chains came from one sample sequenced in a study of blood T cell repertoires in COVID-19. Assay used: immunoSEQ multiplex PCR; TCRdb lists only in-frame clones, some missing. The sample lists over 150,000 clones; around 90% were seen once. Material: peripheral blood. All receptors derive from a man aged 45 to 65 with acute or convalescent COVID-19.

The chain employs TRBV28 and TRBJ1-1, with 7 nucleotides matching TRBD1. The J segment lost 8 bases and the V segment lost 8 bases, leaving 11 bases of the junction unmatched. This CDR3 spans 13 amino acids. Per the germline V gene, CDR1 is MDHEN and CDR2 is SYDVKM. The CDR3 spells CASRRGQLGEAFF. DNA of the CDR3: TGTGCCAGCCGTCGGGGACAGTTGGGGGAAGCTTTCTTT.

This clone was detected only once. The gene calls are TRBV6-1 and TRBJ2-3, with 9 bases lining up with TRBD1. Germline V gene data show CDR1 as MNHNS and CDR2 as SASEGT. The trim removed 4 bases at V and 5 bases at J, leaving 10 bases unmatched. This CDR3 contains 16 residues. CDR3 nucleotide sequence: TGTGCCAGCAGTGTGCCGGGACAGGGTTTTGGAGATACGCAGTATTTT. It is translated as CASSVPGQGFGDTQYF.

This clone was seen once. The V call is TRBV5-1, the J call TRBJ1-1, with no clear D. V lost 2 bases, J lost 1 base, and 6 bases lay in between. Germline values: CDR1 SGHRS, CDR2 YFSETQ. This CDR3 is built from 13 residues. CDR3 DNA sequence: TGCGCCAGCAGCTTTCTAACGAACACTGAAGCTTTCTTT. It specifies CASSFLTNTEAFF.

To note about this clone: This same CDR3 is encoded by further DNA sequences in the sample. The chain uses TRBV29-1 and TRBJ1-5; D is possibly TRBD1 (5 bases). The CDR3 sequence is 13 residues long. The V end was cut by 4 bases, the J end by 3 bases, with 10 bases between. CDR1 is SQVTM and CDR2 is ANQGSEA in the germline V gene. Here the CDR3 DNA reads TGCAGCGTTGGGGGGGGTAACAATCAGCCCCAGCATTTT. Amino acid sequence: CSVGGGNNQPQHF.

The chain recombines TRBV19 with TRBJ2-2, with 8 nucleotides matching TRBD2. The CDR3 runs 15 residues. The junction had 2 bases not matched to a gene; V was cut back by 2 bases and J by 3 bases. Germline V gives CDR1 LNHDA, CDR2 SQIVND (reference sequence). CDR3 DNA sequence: TGTGCCAGTAGTATACAAGCGGGAGACACCGGGGAGCTGTTTTTT. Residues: CASSIQAGDTGELFF.

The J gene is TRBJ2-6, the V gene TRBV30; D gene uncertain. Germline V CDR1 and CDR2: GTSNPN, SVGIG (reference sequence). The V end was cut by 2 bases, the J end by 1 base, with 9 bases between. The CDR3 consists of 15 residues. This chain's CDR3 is CAWSPMASGANVLTF. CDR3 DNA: TGTGCCTGGAGTCCCATGGCTTCTGGGGCCAACGTCCTGACTTTC.

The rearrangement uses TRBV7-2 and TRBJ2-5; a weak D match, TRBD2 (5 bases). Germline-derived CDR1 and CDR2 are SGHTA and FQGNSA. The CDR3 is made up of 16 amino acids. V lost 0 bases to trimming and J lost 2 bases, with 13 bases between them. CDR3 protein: CASSLAARTLQETQYF. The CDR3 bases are TGTGCCAGCAGCTTAGCAGCGCGGACTCTACAAGAGACCCAGTACTTC.

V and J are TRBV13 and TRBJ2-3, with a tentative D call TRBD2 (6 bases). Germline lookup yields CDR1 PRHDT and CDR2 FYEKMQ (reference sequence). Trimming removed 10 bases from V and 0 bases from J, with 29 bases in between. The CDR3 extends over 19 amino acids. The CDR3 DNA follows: TGTGCCATCTTACATCCGGGCGGGACTTACGGGTATAGCACAGATACGCAGTATTTT. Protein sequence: CAILHPGGTYGYSTDTQYF. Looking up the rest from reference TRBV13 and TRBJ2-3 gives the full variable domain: AAGVIQSPRHLIKEKRETATLKCYPIPRHDTVYWYQQGPGQDPQFLISFYEKMQSDKGSIPDRFSAQQFSDYHSELNMSSLELGDSALYFCAILHPGGTYGYSTDTQYFGPGTRLTVL.

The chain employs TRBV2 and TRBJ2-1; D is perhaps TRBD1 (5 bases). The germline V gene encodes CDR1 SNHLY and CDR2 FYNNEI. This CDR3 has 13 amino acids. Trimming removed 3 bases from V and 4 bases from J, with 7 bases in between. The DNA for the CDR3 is TGTGCCAGCAGTGATAGGGGATACAATGAGCAGTTCTTC. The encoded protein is CASSDRGYNEQFF. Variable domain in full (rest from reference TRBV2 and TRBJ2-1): EPEVTQTPSHQVTQMGQEVILRCVPISNHLYFYWYRQILGQKVEFLVSFYNNEISEKSEIFDDQFSVERPDGSNFTLKIRSTKLEDSAMYFCASSDRGYNEQFFGPGTRLTVL.

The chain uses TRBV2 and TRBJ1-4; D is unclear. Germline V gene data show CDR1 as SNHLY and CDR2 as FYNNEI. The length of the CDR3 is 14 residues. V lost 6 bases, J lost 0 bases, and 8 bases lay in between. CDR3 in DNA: TGTGCCAGCAGGAACAGTGCAACTAATGAAAAACTGTTTTTT. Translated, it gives CASRNSATNEKLFF.

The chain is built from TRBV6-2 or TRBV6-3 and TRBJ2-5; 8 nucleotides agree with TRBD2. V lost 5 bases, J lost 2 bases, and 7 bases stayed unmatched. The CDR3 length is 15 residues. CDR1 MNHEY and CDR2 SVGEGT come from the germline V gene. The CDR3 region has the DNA TGTGCCAGCAGTAAGCCGGGACTAGGGCAAGAGACCCAGTACTTC. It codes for CASSKPGLGQETQYF.

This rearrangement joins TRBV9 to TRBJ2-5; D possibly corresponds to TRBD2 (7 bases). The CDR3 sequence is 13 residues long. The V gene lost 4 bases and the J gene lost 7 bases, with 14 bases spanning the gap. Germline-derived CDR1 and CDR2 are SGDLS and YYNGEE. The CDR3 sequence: CASSPREGGTQYF. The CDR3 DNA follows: TGTGCCAGCAGCCCCAGGGAGGGGGGGACCCAGTACTTC.

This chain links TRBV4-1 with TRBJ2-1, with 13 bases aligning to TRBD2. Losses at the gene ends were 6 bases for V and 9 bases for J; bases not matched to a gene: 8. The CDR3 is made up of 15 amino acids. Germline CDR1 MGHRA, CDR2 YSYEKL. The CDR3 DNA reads TGCGCCAGCAGGCGCACTAGCGGGAGGGTCGGTGAGCAGTTCTTC. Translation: CASRRTSGRVGEQFF.

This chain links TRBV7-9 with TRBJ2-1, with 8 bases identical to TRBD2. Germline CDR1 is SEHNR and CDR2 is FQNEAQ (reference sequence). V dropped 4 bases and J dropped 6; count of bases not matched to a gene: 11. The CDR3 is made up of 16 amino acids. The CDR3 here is CASSSYGAGEGNEQFF. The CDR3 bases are TGTGCCAGCAGCTCCTATGGAGCGGGAGAAGGCAATGAGCAGTTCTTC. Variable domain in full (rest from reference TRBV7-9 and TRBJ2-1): DTGVSQNPRHKITKRGQNVTFRCDPISEHNRLYWYRQTLGQGPEFLTYFQNEAQLEKSRLLSDRFSAERPKGSFSTLEIQRTEQGDSAMYLCASSSYGAGEGNEQFFGPGTRLTVL.

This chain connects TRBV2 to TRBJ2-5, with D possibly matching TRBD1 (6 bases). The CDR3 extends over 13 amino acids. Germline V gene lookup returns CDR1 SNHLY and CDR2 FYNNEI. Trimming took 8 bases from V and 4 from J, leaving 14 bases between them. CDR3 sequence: CASEGVAGETQYF. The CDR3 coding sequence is TGTGCCAGCGAGGGGGTTGCAGGAGAGACCCAGTACTTC.

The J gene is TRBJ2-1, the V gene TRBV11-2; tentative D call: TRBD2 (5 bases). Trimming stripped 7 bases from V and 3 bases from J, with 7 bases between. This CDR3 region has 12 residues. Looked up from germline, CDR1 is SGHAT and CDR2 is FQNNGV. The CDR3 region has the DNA TGTGCCAGCACCGGGAACTACAATGAGCAGTTCTTC. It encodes CASTGNYNEQFF.

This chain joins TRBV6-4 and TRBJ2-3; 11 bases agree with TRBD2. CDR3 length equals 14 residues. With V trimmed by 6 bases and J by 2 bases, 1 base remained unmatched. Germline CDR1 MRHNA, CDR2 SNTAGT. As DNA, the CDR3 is TGTGCCAGCAGACTAGCGGGAGACACAGATACGCAGTATTTT. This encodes CASRLAGDTDTQYF.

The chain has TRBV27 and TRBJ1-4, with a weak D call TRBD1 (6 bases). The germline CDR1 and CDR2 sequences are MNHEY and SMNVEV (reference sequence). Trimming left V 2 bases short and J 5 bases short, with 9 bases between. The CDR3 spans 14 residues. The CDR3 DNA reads TGTGCCAGCAGTTTACAGGGGATGAATGAAAAACTGTTTTTT. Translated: CASSLQGMNEKLFF.

In nucleotides, the CDR3 is TGTGCCAGCAGCCTCGACCCCTTTGATGTGGCAGGCCCCAGGGGGAACACCGGGGAGCTGTTTTTT. Translated, it gives CASSLDPFDVAGPRGNTGELFF. The chain combines TRBV9 with TRBJ2-2; TRBD1 might be the D (6 bases). CDR1 and CDR2 from the germline V gene are SGDLS and YYNGEE. The CDR3 extends over 22 amino acids. The V end was cut by 4 bases, the J end by 1 base, with 32 bases between.

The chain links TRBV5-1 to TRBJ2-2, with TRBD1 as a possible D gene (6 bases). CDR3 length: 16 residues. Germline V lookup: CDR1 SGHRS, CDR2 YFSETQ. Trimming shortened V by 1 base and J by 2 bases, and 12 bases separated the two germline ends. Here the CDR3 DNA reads TGCGCCAGCAGCTTGCAAGGGACAAAAAACACCGGGGAGCTGTTTTTT. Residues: CASSLQGTKNTGELFF.